Presented here are 8 T cell receptor beta chains from one specimen sequenced in a study of monozygotic twins with inflammatory bowel disease (dated by TCRdb to about 2019). The library was prepared using 5' RACE. Sequencing used an Illumina HiSeq 2500. TCRdb reprocessed the reads and lists each CDR3 protein sequence as a single entry, with no DNA. The table for this sample shows about 200,000 distinct CDR3 sequences. The ten largest account for more than 7.5% of the sample. The sample comprised blood. Source of these receptors: a human donor with ulcerative colitis or Crohn's disease, or a healthy co-twin of an affected twin (not recorded which).

The chain couples TRBV7-2 to TRBJ2-7; TCRdb proposes TRBD2, but this gene call is untestable without DNA. CDR1 SGHTA and CDR2 FQGNSA come from the germline V gene. The CDR3 has 14 amino acids. The CDR3 sequence is CASSLWSSVGHQYF.

The chain uses TRBV5-1 and TRBJ1-1; TCRdb names TRBD1, which stays unverified in the absence of DNA. CDR1 and CDR2 from the germline V gene are SGHRS and YFSETQ. This CDR3 region has 15 residues. CDR3 loop: CASSLTGGQNTEAFF.

CDR3 residues: CASSASGGTDTQYF. V usage is TRBV7-2 and J usage is TRBJ2-3; the D call from TCRdb, TRBD1, cannot be confirmed without DNA. The length of the CDR3 is 14 residues. The germline V gene encodes CDR1 SGHTA and CDR2 FQGNSA.

The rearrangement links TRBV6-2 or TRBV6-3 to TRBJ2-1; TCRdb's D call of TRBD2 is untestable without DNA. Germline V gives CDR1 MNHEY, CDR2 SVGEGT. The CDR3 has 15 amino acids. The CDR3 sequence is CASSYLSGSGNEQFF.

V is TRBV20-1 and J is TRBJ2-3; TCRdb outputs TRBD2, but without DNA this stays unchecked. Germline V gene sequence: CDR1 DFQATT, CDR2 SNEGSKA (reference sequence). The CDR3 totals 17 residues. CDR3: CSARDVGGRASTDTQYF.

The gene calls are TRBV7-2 and TRBJ2-4; the D call from TCRdb, TRBD2, cannot be confirmed without DNA. Germline V gene sequence: CDR1 SGHTA, CDR2 FQGNSA. This CDR3 has 13 amino acids. The chain's CDR3 is CASSWTSLNIQYF.

The chain carries TRBV7-2 and TRBJ2-2; TCRdb designates TRBD2, a call that cannot be tested without DNA. The CDR3 covers 15 residues. Germline V gives CDR1 SGHTA, CDR2 FQGNSA. The chain's CDR3 is CASKPGLGSTGELFF. The entire variable domain, with the rest obtained from reference TRBV7-2 and TRBJ2-2, is as follows: GAGVSQSPSNKVTEKGKDVELRCDPISGHTALYWYRQSLGQGLEFLIYFQGNSAPDKSGLPSDRFSAERTGGSVSTLTIQRTQQEDSAVYLCASKPGLGSTGELFFGEGSRLTVL.

CDR3 sequence: CSSGLGTDTQYF. This chain links TRBV29-1 with TRBJ2-3; as DNA is missing, the TRBD1 call by TCRdb cannot be tested. The CDR3 extends over 12 amino acids. From germline, CDR1 is SQVTM and CDR2 ANQGSEA.